Below are 29 T cell receptor beta chains sequenced from a single sample in a study of T cells in localized non-small cell lung cancer. Method: immunoSEQ multiplex PCR; TCRdb's copy keeps in-frame clones and lacks some. Of about 41,000 clones listed, about 88% were seen once; the top ten hold roughly 6.9%. Source: peripheral blood, taken before any cancer treatment. The receptor set was obtained from a woman between 18 and 55 years old with stage III lung adenocarcinoma.

The rearrangement uses TRBV4-2 and TRBJ2-2; TRBD2 matches at 12 bases. From germline, CDR1 is LGHNA and CDR2 YNFKEQ. V trimming: 0 bases; J trimming: 4 bases; junction bases outside the gene matches: 6. The CDR3 totals 18 residues. The CDR3 sequence: CASSQELAGGPITGELFF. The CDR3 DNA follows: TGTGCCAGCAGCCAAGAGCTAGCGGGGGGGCCTATCACCGGGGAGCTGTTTTTT.

The sample holds one count of this clone. The V gene is TRBV5-1, the J gene TRBJ2-1; 7 positions agree with TRBD2. The CDR3 is 14 amino acids. The germline V gene encodes CDR1 SGHRS and CDR2 YFSETQ. V gave up 3 bases and J gave up 7 bases; unmatched junction bases: 7. CDR3 DNA: TGCGCCAGCAGCTCCCAGGCGGGGGTAAATGAGCAGTTCTTC. Its protein is CASSSQAGVNEQFF.

This clone has only one observation. The chain links TRBV30 to TRBJ1-3, with no clear D. The V end lost 4 bases, the J end lost 0 bases, and 13 bases lay between the germline ends. The length of the CDR3 is 15 residues. The germline gives CDR1 GTSNPN, CDR2 SVGIG (reference sequence). The CDR3 bases are TGTGCCTGGATGGGTGGCGGATACTCTGGAAACACCATATATTTT. Its translation: CAWMGGGYSGNTIYF.

The V call is TRBV18, the J call TRBJ1-2; D gene unclear. Germline CDR1 and CDR2: KGHSH and LQKENI. The CDR3 has 14 amino acids. The V end was cut by 1 base, the J end by 2 bases, with 8 bases between. DNA of the CDR3: TGTGCCAGCTCACCACAGGGTTACAACTATGGCTACACCTTC. Protein product: CASSPQGYNYGYTF.

This clone was detected once. The gene calls are TRBV6-5 and TRBJ1-2, with 7 positions matching TRBD1. Trimming removed 0 bases from V and 12 bases from J; junction bases left unmatched: 10. From germline, CDR1 is MNHEY and CDR2 SVGAGI. This CDR3 region has 14 residues. For the CDR3, the DNA is TGTGCCAGCAGTTACTCGAAGCAGGGGGGACAACACACCTTC. Translation gives CASSYSKQGGQHTF.

By share, this clone counts as medium-sized (0.01 to 0.1%). The chain joins TRBV6-4 to TRBJ2-2, with D unresolved. Per germline, CDR1 MRHNA and CDR2 SNTAGT. This CDR3 contains 14 residues. Deletions cut 4 bases from V and 1 base from J, with 7 bases between. CDR3: CASSVSENTGELFF. The CDR3 DNA reads TGTGCCAGCAGTGTGTCAGAGAACACCGGGGAGCTGTTTTTT.

A remark on this clone: No DNA is shown, since the ends of the CDR3 on it are uncertain; the CDR3 is the one TCRdb lists. This rearrangement joins TRBV28 to TRBJ1-1. CDR1 and CDR2 from the germline V gene are MDHEN and SYDVKM. The CDR3 length equals 11 residues, ends included. The CDR3 protein is CASILGGEAFF.

The chain links TRBV5-4 to TRBJ2-1; D not certain. Trimming took off 0 bases at V and 2 bases at J, with 9 bases between the two ends. Germline-derived CDR1 and CDR2 are SGHNT and YYREEE (reference sequence). This CDR3 has 15 amino acids. The CDR3 region has the DNA TGTGCCAGCAGCTTGGGGGCAGGCCCCTACAATGAGCAGTTCTTC. Protein product: CASSLGAGPYNEQFF.

CDR3 sequence (DNA): TGTGCAAGTCCCTCCCGGCGGAGGGAGACCCAGTACTTC. Amino acids: CASPSRRRETQYF. The gene calls are TRBV12-2 and TRBJ2-5; the D segment call TRBD2 is taken from the table without a DNA check. TRBV12-2 is reported as a pseudogene. CDR3 length: 13 amino acids.

The genes are TRBV5-1 and TRBJ1-3; D call uncertain. CDR3 size: 14 residues. With 1 base removed from V and 0 bases from J, the gap between germline ends came to 5 bases. CDR1 is SGHRS and CDR2 is YFSETQ in the germline V gene. DNA for the CDR3: TGCGCCAGCAGCTTGACGGACTCTGGAAACACCATATATTTT. It encodes CASSLTDSGNTIYF. Using reference TRBV5-1 and TRBJ1-3 for the parts outside the CDR3, the full variable domain is KAGVTQTPRYLIKTRGQQVTLSCSPISGHRSVSWYQQTPGQGLQFLFEYFSETQRNKGNFPGRFSGRQFSNSRSEMNVSTLELGDSALYLCASSLTDSGNTIYFGEGSWLTVV.

J is TRBJ2-3 and V is TRBV5-6, with 7 bases aligning to TRBD2. Germline CDR1 reads SGHDT; CDR2 reads YYEEEE. With 7 bases clipped from V and 0 bases from J, the junction kept 11 bases outside the gene matches. This CDR3 has 16 amino acids. The CDR3 protein is CASGPEGLDSTDTQYF. The CDR3 bases are TGTGCCAGCGGCCCGGAAGGACTAGATAGCACAGATACGCAGTATTTT.

This clone occurred once. The rearrangement joins TRBV9 to TRBJ2-2; D uncertain. This CDR3 has 13 residues. In germline, CDR1 is SGDLS, CDR2 YYNGEE. Trimming removed 3 bases at V and 7 bases at J, with 10 bases between. CDR3 loop: CASSGRVVGELFF. DNA of the CDR3: TGTGCCAGCAGCGGTCGGGTGGTCGGGGAGCTGTTTTTT.

This chain uses TRBV19 with TRBJ2-7; 8 bases line up with TRBD2. The germline V gene has CDR1 LNHDA and CDR2 SQIVND (reference sequence). This CDR3 is built from 17 residues. The V and J ends lost 1 base and 2 bases, in that order; junction bases with no gene match: 10. The CDR3 DNA is TGTGCCAGTAGTATAGGGGCAAGCCGAGCGGGGGCCTACGAGCAGTACTTC. Translation gives CASSIGASRAGAYEQYF.

The CDR3 region has the DNA TGTGCCAGCAGCCAGGGGGGGGCAACTAATGAAAAACTGTTTTTT. Encoded protein: CASSQGGATNEKLFF. V gene TRBV7-2 combines with J gene TRBJ1-4; 7 bases are a match to TRBD1. The germline V gene has CDR1 SGHTA and CDR2 FQGNSA. CDR3 size: 15 residues. V was pared by 5 bases and J by 0 bases, with 3 bases of the junction left unmatched.

The chain is built from TRBV2 and TRBJ1-2, with 9 bases that match TRBD1. This CDR3 contains 14 residues. Trimming took 8 bases from V and 4 from J; bases not matched to a gene: 8. CDR1 SNHLY and CDR2 FYNNEI come from the germline V gene. CDR3 amino acids: CASEPGQGIYGYTF. CDR3 sequence (DNA): TGTGCCAGCGAGCCGGGACAGGGTATCTATGGCTACACCTTC.

CDR3 amino acids: CASSPTPGQAAYGYTF. The DNA for the CDR3 is TGTGCCAGCAGCCCTACCCCGGGACAGGCCGCCTATGGCTACACCTTC. This sequence joins TRBV7-8 and TRBJ1-2, with 8 nucleotides matching TRBD1. The germline V gene encodes CDR1 SGHVS and CDR2 FQNEAQ. This CDR3 region has 16 residues. The V segment lost 5 bases and the J segment 4 bases; nucleotides outside the gene matches: 12.

The rearrangement links TRBV29-1 to TRBJ2-3, with D tentatively TRBD1 (5 bases). The CDR3 sequence is 16 residues long. Per germline, CDR1 SQVTM and CDR2 ANQGSEA. Deletions cut 4 bases from V and 4 bases from J, with 21 bases between. The CDR3 protein is CSVVSIGATAADTQYF. CDR3 in DNA: TGCAGCGTTGTAAGCATAGGGGCTACAGCTGCAGATACGCAGTATTTT.

The chain combines TRBV19 with TRBJ2-7, with 11 positions matching TRBD1. CDR3 length: 14 residues. V lost 6 bases to trimming and J lost 3 bases; unmatched junction nucleotides: 4. Germline CDR1 LNHDA, CDR2 SQIVND (reference sequence). Here the CDR3 reads CASRAGTGGYEQYF. The CDR3 region has the DNA TGTGCCAGTAGGGCCGGGACAGGGGGCTACGAGCAGTACTTC. Full variable domain (missing parts from reference TRBV19 and TRBJ2-7): DGGITQSPKYLFRKEGQNVTLSCEQNLNHDAMYWYRQDPGQGLRLIYYSQIVNDFQKGDIAEGYSVSREKKESFPLTVTSAQKNPTAFYLCASRAGTGGYEQYFGPGTRLTVT.

The rearrangement joins TRBV19 to TRBJ1-3; 8 nucleotides align to TRBD1. CDR1 is LNHDA and CDR2 is SQIVND in the germline V gene (reference sequence). The V and J ends lost 9 bases and 3 bases, in that order; junction bases with no gene match: 7. This CDR3 region has 14 residues. The DNA for the CDR3 is TGTGCCAGCACCGGACAGGGAGGTGGAAACACCATATATTTT. This encodes CASTGQGGGNTIYF.

The chain links TRBV29-1 to TRBJ2-1; no firm D call. The ends were cut back, 3 bases at V and 5 bases at J, with 11 bases in the middle. CDR3 size: 13 residues. CDR1 is SQVTM and CDR2 is ANQGSEA in the germline V gene. The CDR3 loop is CSVDPSLNNEQFF. The CDR3 nucleotides are TGCAGCGTTGACCCTTCGCTAAACAATGAGCAGTTCTTC.

The V gene is TRBV5-1, the J gene TRBJ1-2; 7 bases agree with TRBD1. Germline CDR1 and CDR2: SGHRS and YFSETQ. The CDR3 sequence is 14 residues long. Trimming took 0 bases from V and 7 from J; bases not matched to a gene: 6. CDR3 loop: CASSLETGSLGYTF. CDR3 nucleotide sequence: TGCGCCAGCAGCTTGGAGACAGGGAGCCTTGGCTACACCTTC. Supplemented by reference TRBV5-1 and TRBJ1-2, the full variable domain reads KAGVTQTPRYLIKTRGQQVTLSCSPISGHRSVSWYQQTPGQGLQFLFEYFSETQRNKGNFPGRFSGRQFSNSRSEMNVSTLELGDSALYLCASSLETGSLGYTFGSGTRLTVV.

The chain joins TRBV5-8 to TRBJ2-3; 7 bases map to TRBD1. Germline V lookup: CDR1 SGHTS, CDR2 YDEGEE. V dropped 5 bases and J dropped 2; count of bases not matched to a gene: 5. The CDR3 length is 14 residues. The CDR3 is CASSLQGNTDTQYF. As DNA, the CDR3 is TGTGCCAGCAGTCTACAGGGGAACACAGATACGCAGTATTTT.

V usage is TRBV15 and J usage is TRBJ1-1, with no clear D. The CDR3 has 14 residues. CDR1 and CDR2 from the germline V gene are LNHNV and YYDKDF (reference sequence). V was clipped by 4 bases and J by 0 bases, with 9 bases between them. Here the CDR3 reads CATSTQTMNTEAFF. CDR3 nucleotide sequence: TGTGCCACCAGCACCCAGACCATGAACACTGAAGCTTTCTTT.

The table lists this clone with a count of one. The chain couples TRBV18 to TRBJ1-2; 10 nucleotides match TRBD1. V lost 3 bases, J lost 7 bases, and 8 bases stayed unmatched. The CDR3 contains 15 residues. The germline V gene has CDR1 KGHSH and CDR2 LQKENI. In DNA, the CDR3 is TGTGCCAGCTCACCGGGGAATGACAGGGGGCCTGGCTACACCTTC. This sequence encodes CASSPGNDRGPGYTF.

This chain uses TRBV28 with TRBJ1-1, with a possible D match to TRBD1 (6 bases). Trimming left V 0 bases short and J 1 base short, with 6 bases between. CDR3 length: 14 residues. Germline values: CDR1 MDHEN, CDR2 SYDVKM. CDR3 DNA sequence: TGTGCCAGCAGTTTATGGGGGGCGAACACTGAAGCTTTCTTT. Protein product: CASSLWGANTEAFF.

DNA of the CDR3: TGTGCCACCAGCAGAAACGGGGAGACTAGCGGGGACATCAATGAGCAGTTCTTC. This translates into CATSRNGETSGDINEQFF. The rearrangement links TRBV15 to TRBJ2-1; TRBD2 agrees at 11 bases. The CDR3 is 18 amino acids. Trimming at V came to 2 bases and at J to 6 bases, leaving 12 bases not matched to a gene. Germline V CDR1 and CDR2: LNHNV, YYDKDF (reference sequence). The full variable domain, in which reference TRBV15 and TRBJ2-1 provide the parts outside the CDR3, is DAMVIQNPRYQVTQFGKPVTLSCSQTLNHNVMYWYQQKSSQAPKLLFHYYDKDFNNEADTPDNFQSRRPNTSFCFLDIRSPGLGDTAMYLCATSRNGETSGDINEQFFGPGTRLTVL.

V usage is TRBV23-1 and J usage is TRBJ2-2; TRBD1 matches 8 bases. TRBV23-1 is treated as an ORF (open reading frame) with a function not yet certain. V trimming: 3 bases; J trimming: 2 bases; junction bases outside the gene matches: 11. The CDR3 extends over 18 amino acids. The CDR3 sequence: CASSQPPGQEYNTGELFF. CDR3 in DNA: TGCGCCAGCAGTCAGCCCCCGGGACAGGAGTATAACACCGGGGAGCTGTTTTTT.

The rearrangement joins TRBV5-1 to TRBJ2-1, with D possibly being TRBD2 (6 bases). Germline V CDR1 and CDR2: SGHRS, YFSETQ. There are 15 residues in the CDR3. The V end was cut by 0 bases, the J end by 7 bases, with 14 bases between. CDR3 region: CASSLARSGGNEQFF. As DNA, the CDR3 is TGCGCCAGCAGCTTGGCCAGATCTGGGGGGAATGAGCAGTTCTTC.

This clone was observed a few times. This sequence joins TRBV11-2 and TRBJ2-7, with TRBD1 as a possible D gene (6 bases). This CDR3 region has 15 residues. V lost 0 bases, J lost 3 bases, and 12 bases lay in between. The germline V gene encodes CDR1 SGHAT and CDR2 FQNNGV. CDR3 sequence: CASSLEGRGGYEQYF. CDR3 in DNA: TGTGCCAGCAGCTTAGAAGGCAGGGGTGGCTACGAGCAGTACTTC.